One T cell receptor beta chain is described in this entry. Original handling: Estimation of nucleated cell counts was performed using reference gene primer amplification. TCRdb's copy holds only in-frame clones and misses some; the assay was immunoSEQ multiplex PCR. The DNA gave D and trimming, while V, J and clone size come from that table. The sample yields 300,000 to 350,000 clones, roughly 89% seen once. These data come from a study of blood T cell repertoires in COVID-19. The Seattle site enrolled patients during active infection and followed them longitudinally. Germline V gene sequence: CDR1 LNHDA, CDR2 SQIVND (reference sequence). CDR3 length equals 11 residues. Trimming cost V 8 bases and J 12 bases, with 14 bases left between them.

This clonotype was sampled from a woman between 55 and 75 years old with COVID-19, enrolled during active disease. The chain has TRBV19 and TRBJ1-5; D is unresolved. The specimen was peripheral blood. CDR3 region: CASGIVQVQHF. The CDR3 nucleotides are TGTGCCAGTGGAATCGTGCAGGTCCAGCATTTT.